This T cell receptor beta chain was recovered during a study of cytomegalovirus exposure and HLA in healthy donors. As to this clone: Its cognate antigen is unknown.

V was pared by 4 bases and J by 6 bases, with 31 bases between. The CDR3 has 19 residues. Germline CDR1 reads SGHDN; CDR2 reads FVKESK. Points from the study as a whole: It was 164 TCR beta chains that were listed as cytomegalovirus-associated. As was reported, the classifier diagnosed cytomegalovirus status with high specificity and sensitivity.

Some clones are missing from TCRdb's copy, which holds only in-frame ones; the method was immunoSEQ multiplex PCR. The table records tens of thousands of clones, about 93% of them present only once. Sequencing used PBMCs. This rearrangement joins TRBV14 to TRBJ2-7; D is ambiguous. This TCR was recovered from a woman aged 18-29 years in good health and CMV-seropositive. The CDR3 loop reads CASSPGSSATFDGATEQYF. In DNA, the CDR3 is TGTGCCAGCAGCCCCGGATCTAGTGCGACTTTTGACGGAGCTACCGAGCAGTACTTC.